The entry below gives a single TCR beta chain sequence along with its context. The sample comes from a study of blood T cell repertoires in COVID-19. Study summary: Samples came from the United States, Italy and Spain, spanning acute and convalescent COVID-19. In each case, the material was cDNA or gDNA derived from T cells, B-cell-depleted T cells, or PBMCs.

The CDR3 has 14 amino acids. Trimming took 2 bases from V and 7 from J, leaving 14 bases between them. Germline V lookup: CDR1 MNHEY, CDR2 SMNVEV (reference sequence). Libraries were prepared by immunoSEQ multiplex PCR; TCRdb keeps only in-frame clonotypes and omits some of them. This table has fewer than 25,000 clones, 86% appearing once. Sequenced material: peripheral blood. The gene calls are TRBV27 and TRBJ1-2, with a weak D call TRBD1 (5 bases). The clonotype originates from an elderly woman with active or convalescent COVID-19. For the CDR3, the DNA is TGTGCCAGCAGTTTAACGGGGACTTTAGGTGGCTACACCTTC. It yields the protein CASSLTGTLGGYTF.